The 10 T cell receptor beta chains presented below share a single source sample, sequenced in a study of cytomegalovirus exposure and HLA in healthy donors. The PCR used 60 Vbeta and 13 Jbeta primers. Clones were read by immunoSEQ multiplex PCR, and TCRdb kept only the in-frame ones, dropping some. The sample yields about 120,000 clones, about 68% seen once. The specimen was PBMCs. Source of these receptors: a woman in her thirties or forties in good health and CMV-seropositive.

V usage is TRBV5-5 and J usage is TRBJ2-7; 8 bases agree with TRBD2. Looked up from germline, CDR1 is SGHKS and CDR2 is YYEKEE (reference sequence). The CDR3 has 16 residues. Germline trimming cut 5 bases from V and 0 bases from J; bases unmatched to any gene: 10. The CDR3 DNA follows: TGTGCCAGCAGAATTACACTAGCGGTGAGCTCCTACGAGCAGTACTTC. This gives the protein CASRITLAVSSYEQYF.

The rearrangement links TRBV29-1 to TRBJ1-2, with D perhaps TRBD1 (5 bases). This CDR3 contains 14 residues. CDR1 and CDR2 from the germline V gene are SQVTM and ANQGSEA. The germline V and J ends were trimmed by 3 bases and 4 bases, with 15 bases remaining between them. The CDR3 DNA reads as TGCAGCGTTGAGGGGGGGGGACGTGGCTATGGCTACACCTTC. Its protein is CSVEGGGRGYGYTF.

This clone has just a few counts. The J gene is TRBJ2-7, the V gene TRBV7-2, with 8 bases matching TRBD1. J lost 2 bases, V lost 7 bases, and 7 bases had no gene match. The CDR3 length is 14 residues. Germline-derived CDR1 and CDR2 are SGHTA and FQGNSA. The CDR3 nucleotides read TGTGCCAGCACCGTGACAGGGGTGGCCTACGAGCAGTACTTC. This sequence encodes CASTVTGVAYEQYF.

This clone was observed a handful of times. The rearrangement joins TRBV4-2 to TRBJ2-1; D remains unclear. The germline V and J ends were trimmed by 0 bases and 2 bases, with 5 bases remaining between them. There are 14 residues in the CDR3. The V gene's germline CDR1 is LGHNA and CDR2 YNFKEQ. The CDR3 DNA sequence: TGTGCCAGCAGCCAAGACACGGCCTACAATGAGCAGTTCTTC. This gives the protein CASSQDTAYNEQFF.

This clone was recorded a few times. V gene TRBV6-5 combines with J gene TRBJ1-1, with TRBD1 matching over 12 bases. From germline, CDR1 is MNHEY and CDR2 SVGAGI. The CDR3 loop spans 14 amino acids. V gave up 5 bases and J gave up 10 bases; unmatched junction bases: 8. In nucleotides, the CDR3 is TGTGCCAGCAGTAGCCCCGGGACAGGGGGCCGAGCTTTCTTT. Translated: CASSSPGTGGRAFF.

The chain employs TRBV5-8 and TRBJ1-4; 11 bases map to TRBD1. Per germline, CDR1 SGHTS and CDR2 YDEGEE. This CDR3 has 15 residues. J gave up 6 bases and V 3 bases, and 4 bases lay outside the gene matches. DNA for the CDR3: TGTGCCAGCAGCTCGTTGGGACAGGGGGATGAAAAACTGTTTTTT. As protein: CASSSLGQGDEKLFF.

This CDR3 is CASSETGGTSSYTF. CDR3 bases: TGTGCCAGCAGCGAAACAGGGGGCACTTCTAGCTACACCTTC. The rearrangement links TRBV25-1 to TRBJ1-2; 9 nucleotides line up with TRBD1. Germline-derived CDR1 and CDR2 are MGHDK and SYGVNS. The CDR3 length is 14 residues. Germline trimming cut 6 bases from V and 9 bases from J; bases unmatched to any gene: 11.

This clone showed up just a few times. The same CDR3 also results from other DNA sequences found in this sample. The CDR3: CASSLIPGGSYEQYF. DNA of the CDR3: TGTGCCAGCAGCTTAATCCCAGGGGGTAGCTACGAGCAGTACTTC. The chain employs TRBV7-2 and TRBJ2-7, with 7 bases identical to TRBD1. The CDR3 has 15 amino acids. V lost 2 bases, J lost 3 bases, and 7 bases stayed unmatched. CDR1 is SGHTA and CDR2 is FQGNSA in the germline V gene. Supplemented by reference TRBV7-2 and TRBJ2-7, the full variable domain reads GAGVSQSPSNKVTEKGKDVELRCDPISGHTALYWYRQSLGQGLEFLIYFQGNSAPDKSGLPSDRFSAERTGGSVSTLTIQRTQQEDSAVYLCASSLIPGGSYEQYFGPGTRLTVT.

This clone has a handful of counts. The rearrangement uses TRBV7-3 and TRBJ2-1; tentative D call: TRBD2 (5 bases). Trimming shortened V by 2 bases and J by 2 bases, and 10 bases separated the two germline ends. The CDR3 is 15 amino acids. Germline lookup yields CDR1 SGHTA and CDR2 FQGTGA. The CDR3 protein is CASSLEGEAYNEQFF. The CDR3 bases are TGTGCCAGCAGCTTAGAGGGAGAAGCCTACAATGAGCAGTTCTTC.

This clone was observed a few times. The CDR3 is CASSQGPGQRINQPQHF. CDR3 in DNA: TGCGCCAGCAGCCAAGGCCCGGGACAGAGGATAAATCAGCCCCAGCATTTT. This chain links TRBV4-1 with TRBJ1-5; TRBD1 matches at 7 bases. Germline assignment: CDR1 MGHRA and CDR2 YSYEKL. Trimming at V came to 1 base and at J to 4 bases, leaving 10 bases not matched to a gene. This CDR3 region has 17 residues.